The subject of this entry is one T cell receptor beta chain. The source of the sample is a study of cytotoxic CD8 clonotypes in ibrutinib-treated CLL. Study overall: Responses: around 24 partial, 2 complete; after median 68 months, around 14 stayed remitted, around 12 progressed. Response specimens were obtained following a median treatment duration of around 12 months, with a range of 6 to 36.

Clones were sequenced by immunoSEQ multiplex PCR, and TCRdb holds only the in-frame ones, with some missing. The sample has tens of thousands of clones; less than 70% are singletons. The germline V gene encodes CDR1 ENHRY and CDR2 SYGVKD. After removal of 6 bases from V and 0 bases from J, the junction contained 4 bases not matched to a gene. This CDR3 is built from 15 residues. The chain joins TRBV10-3 to TRBJ2-3, with 9 bases matching TRBD2. Sequences were derived from PBMCs, sampled after 12 months of ibrutinib treatment. The source of this sequence is a human donor with chronic lymphocytic leukemia. The CDR3 DNA reads as TGTGCCATCAGATACAGCGGGGGGAGCACAGATACGCAGTATTTT. This encodes CAIRYSGGSTDTQYF.